This TCR beta chain was identified in a study of cytomegalovirus exposure and HLA in healthy donors. About the research overall: T cells numbering about 200 million yielded around 120 million unique TCR beta sequences in an earlier analysis. Falling in the Caucasian-associated ancestry cluster were 65% to 90% of under 450 genotyped donors. Study findings and constraints: Within the data, a cluster of highly shared sequence variants was likely a sequencing artifact.

Researchers ran the PCR with 60 Vbeta and 13 Jbeta primers. The protocol was immunoSEQ multiplex PCR, while the TCRdb copy is restricted to in-frame clones and leaves out a portion. The sample consists of about 160,000 clones, around four fifths of them appearing once. The junction had 6 bases not matched to a gene; V was cut back by 8 bases and J by 5 bases. The CDR3 is 13 amino acids. The V gene's germline CDR1 is MGHRA and CDR2 YSYEKL. In regard to this clone: As yet, its antigen is unknown.

The chain employs TRBV4-1 and TRBJ2-7, with 10 bases matching TRBD1. What was sequenced was PBMCs. This receptor was identified in a woman under 40 in good health and CMV-seronegative. The CDR3 loop reads CASQPGTGDEQYF. CDR3 in DNA: TGCGCCAGCCAGCCCGGGACAGGGGACGAGCAGTACTTC.